One sample yielded the 18 T cell receptor beta chains listed below, sequenced in a study of cytomegalovirus exposure and HLA in healthy donors. The PCR was carried out with 60 Vbeta primers and 13 Jbeta primers. Using immunoSEQ multiplex PCR, the repertoire was profiled, and TCRdb retains in-frame clones only, with some absent. The data show 95,000 to 110,000 clones, 73% seen once. The sample consisted of PBMCs. The receptors stem from a man younger than 40 in good health and CMV-seronegative.

The V and J genes are TRBV4-2 and TRBJ2-7; 14 nucleotides align to TRBD2. CDR3 length equals 17 residues. The germline V gene encodes CDR1 LGHNA and CDR2 YNFKEQ. V shed 0 bases, J shed 0 bases, and the junction held 1 base outside the gene matches. DNA of the CDR3: TGTGCCAGCAGCCAAGAGGGGACTAGCGGGAGCTCCTACGAGCAGTACTTC. Translation gives CASSQEGTSGSSYEQYF.

The chain couples TRBV2 to TRBJ2-7, with 11 bases aligning to TRBD2. V was clipped by 8 bases and J by 1 base; unmatched bases: 4. Germline CDR1 SNHLY, CDR2 FYNNEI. This CDR3 comprises 14 residues. The DNA of the CDR3 is TGTGCCAGCGTCGGGACTAGCGGATCCTACGAGCAGTACTTC. Its protein is CASVGTSGSYEQYF.

The V gene is TRBV18, the J gene TRBJ2-2; 7 nucleotides agree with TRBD2. Looked up from germline, CDR1 is KGHSH and CDR2 is LQKENI. Unmatched junction bases numbered 6, after V lost 3 bases and J lost 2 bases. This CDR3 spans 16 amino acids. The CDR3 DNA follows: TGTGCCAGCTCACCGGCTAGCGGAATAAACACCGGGGAGCTGTTTTTT. Protein product: CASSPASGINTGELFF. Using reference TRBV18 and TRBJ2-2 for the parts outside the CDR3, the full variable domain is NAGVMQNPRHLVRRRGQEARLRCSPMKGHSHVYWYRQLPEEGLKFMVYLQKENIIDESGMPKERFSAEFPKEGPSILRIQQVVRGDSAAYFCASSPASGINTGELFFGEGSRLTVL.

This chain joins TRBV2 and TRBJ2-7; tentative D call: TRBD1 (6 bases). CDR1 is SNHLY and CDR2 is FYNNEI in the germline V gene. Between the trimmed V and J ends, which lost 4 bases and 4 bases, there was a span of 11 bases. The CDR3 extends over 13 amino acids. The CDR3 is CASSVGTTYEQYF. As DNA, the CDR3 is TGTGCCAGCAGTGTCGGGACAACGTACGAGCAGTACTTC.

The DNA for the CDR3 is TGTGCCAGCAGTTATACAGCGGGAGGGCCTAAAGAGCAGTACTTC. It is translated as CASSYTAGGPKEQYF. The chain combines TRBV28 with TRBJ2-7; 10 bases map to TRBD2. The CDR3 has 15 amino acids. Per the germline V gene, CDR1 is MDHEN and CDR2 is SYDVKM. V dropped 4 bases and J dropped 7; count of bases not matched to a gene: 10.

V is TRBV19 and J is TRBJ2-3; TRBD1 might be the D (6 bases). V was trimmed by 7 bases and J by 5 bases, leaving 19 bases between them. Germline lookup yields CDR1 LNHDA and CDR2 SQIVND (reference sequence). The CDR3 totals 15 residues. CDR3 loop: CASIGWGQKEDTQYF. The CDR3 DNA is TGTGCCAGTATTGGTTGGGGGCAGAAGGAAGATACGCAGTATTTT.

The rearrangement uses TRBV30 and TRBJ2-3, with 7 bases fitting TRBD1. V lost 3 bases and J lost 3; bases outside the gene matches: 9. The CDR3 is 15 amino acids. CDR1 is GTSNPN, CDR2 SVGIG, per germline (reference sequence). DNA for the CDR3: TGTGCCTGGAGGGCCTTCTACAGGGGAACAGATACGCAGTATTTT. This codes for CAWRAFYRGTDTQYF.

The CDR3 loop reads CASSQVAGGFTDTQYF. CDR3 in DNA: TGTGCCAGCAGCCAAGTAGCGGGGGGATTCACAGATACGCAGTATTTT. The V call is TRBV4-2, the J call TRBJ2-3; 10 positions match TRBD2. This CDR3 comprises 16 residues. Germline CDR1 LGHNA, CDR2 YNFKEQ. V shed 1 base, J shed 2 bases, and the junction held 3 bases outside the gene matches.

The V and J genes are TRBV5-5 and TRBJ1-5; TRBD1 is a possible D gene (6 bases). V was shortened by 0 bases and J by 6 bases, with 16 bases between the two germline ends. Germline V gives CDR1 SGHKS, CDR2 YYEKEE (reference sequence). This CDR3 comprises 16 residues. This CDR3 reads CASSLVGNRVGQPQHF. In DNA, the CDR3 is TGTGCCAGCAGCTTGGTGGGGAACAGGGTCGGTCAGCCCCAGCATTTT.

This clone was detected only once. V usage is TRBV2 and J usage is TRBJ1-3; 8 nucleotides align to TRBD1. V was pared by 8 bases and J by 0 bases, with 6 bases of the junction left unmatched. The CDR3 consists of 15 residues. Per germline, CDR1 SNHLY and CDR2 FYNNEI. Here the CDR3 DNA reads TGTGCCAGCCCAAAGGGACAGGACTCTGGAAACACCATATATTTT. This sequence encodes CASPKGQDSGNTIYF.

This clone was counted once. The chain combines TRBV28 with TRBJ1-4; 9 nucleotides line up with TRBD1. V lost 3 bases, J lost 10 bases, and 6 bases stayed unmatched. CDR1 is MDHEN and CDR2 is SYDVKM in the germline V gene. CDR3 length equals 14 residues. This chain's CDR3 is CASSLPGQGGKLFF. CDR3 sequence (DNA): TGTGCCAGCAGTTTGCCGGGACAGGGAGGAAAACTGTTTTTT.

The CDR3 protein is CASSDGGGQAQQYF. CDR3 nucleotides: TGTGCCAGCAGTGATGGGGGAGGACAGGCTCAGCAGTACTTC. This chain links TRBV6-1 with TRBJ2-7, with a possible D match to TRBD1 (7 bases). This CDR3 has 14 amino acids. The V gene lost 3 bases and the J gene lost 8 bases, with 17 bases spanning the gap. Germline values: CDR1 MNHNS, CDR2 SASEGT.

In this sample, this clone turned up once. The J gene is TRBJ2-1, the V gene TRBV6-5, with TRBD1 as a possible D gene (5 bases). This CDR3 has 15 residues. The V end was cut by 2 bases, the J end by 0 bases, with 8 bases between. Per germline, CDR1 MNHEY and CDR2 SVGAGI. The chain's CDR3 is CASSYGASSYNEQFF. As DNA, the CDR3 is TGTGCCAGCAGTTACGGGGCGAGCTCCTACAATGAGCAGTTCTTC.

The chain couples TRBV19 to TRBJ2-5, with 8 bases matching TRBD2. CDR1 and CDR2 from the germline V gene are LNHDA and SQIVND (reference sequence). With 4 bases clipped from V and 2 bases from J, the junction kept 3 bases outside the gene matches. This CDR3 is 14 amino acids long. The CDR3 coding sequence is TGTGCCAGTAGTAGCGGGGGGAGACAAGAGACCCAGTACTTC. It is translated as CASSSGGRQETQYF. The full variable domain, with the rest looked up from reference TRBV19 and TRBJ2-5, is DGGITQSPKYLFRKEGQNVTLSCEQNLNHDAMYWYRQDPGQGLRLIYYSQIVNDFQKGDIAEGYSVSREKKESFPLTVTSAQKNPTAFYLCASSSGGRQETQYFGPGTRLLVL.

The V call is TRBV30, the J call TRBJ2-7; D might be TRBD1 (6 bases). Trimming pared 0 bases from V and 6 bases from J, leaving 12 bases between. Germline CDR1 GTSNPN, CDR2 SVGIG (reference sequence). The CDR3 length is 13 residues. The CDR3 region has the DNA TGTGCCTGGAGTGTACTACAGGGCCTCGAGCAGTACTTC. It codes for CAWSVLQGLEQYF.

This chain links TRBV28 with TRBJ2-7, with 10 positions matching TRBD1. With 7 bases clipped from V and 3 bases from J, the junction kept 9 bases outside the gene matches. The germline V gene has CDR1 MDHEN and CDR2 SYDVKM. CDR3 length equals 15 residues. This chain's CDR3 is CASTVAGQGVYEQYF. The CDR3 coding sequence is TGTGCCAGCACCGTCGCCGGACAGGGGGTCTACGAGCAGTACTTC.

The chain recombines TRBV7-8 with TRBJ2-7; TRBD2 agrees at 13 bases. Germline V gene data show CDR1 as SGHVS and CDR2 as FQNEAQ. Unmatched junction bases numbered 8, after V lost 5 bases and J lost 1 base. The CDR3 has 17 amino acids. This CDR3 reads CASSPWTSGRSSYEQYF. For the CDR3, the DNA is TGTGCCAGCAGCCCCTGGACTAGCGGGAGAAGTTCCTACGAGCAGTACTTC. Filled out from reference TRBV7-8 and TRBJ2-7, the complete variable domain reads GAGVSQSPRYKVAKRGQDVALRCDPISGHVSLFWYQQALGQGPEFLTYFQNEAQLDKSGLPSDRFFAERPEGSVSTLKIQRTQQEDSAVYLCASSPWTSGRSSYEQYFGPGTRLTVT.

The chain has TRBV19 and TRBJ1-5, with D maybe TRBD1 (5 bases). Trimming removed 3 bases from V and 2 bases from J, with 14 bases in between. The CDR3 contains 16 residues. The germline V gene has CDR1 LNHDA and CDR2 SQIVND (reference sequence). The CDR3 loop reads CASSIVGARGNQPQHF. The CDR3 DNA sequence: TGTGCCAGTAGTATCGTAGGGGCGCGAGGCAATCAGCCCCAGCATTTT. The variable domain in full, completed from reference TRBV19 and TRBJ1-5, reads DGGITQSPKYLFRKEGQNVTLSCEQNLNHDAMYWYRQDPGQGLRLIYYSQIVNDFQKGDIAEGYSVSREKKESFPLTVTSAQKNPTAFYLCASSIVGARGNQPQHFGDGTRLSIL.